This T cell receptor beta chain was captured by sequencing in a study of blood T cells in healthy people across ages. Germline CDR1 is SGHRS and CDR2 is YFSETQ. V was pared by 5 bases and J by 6 bases, with 3 bases of the junction left unmatched. This CDR3 has 12 residues. With respect to this clonotype: The antigen remains unidentified.

Sample-barcoded 5' priming and a J-beta primer mix drove a second PCR of about 6 to 12 cycles. A single record per CDR3 protein comes from TCRdb applying MiXCR to the 5' RACE reads. The sample includes 450,000 to 600,000 distinct CDR3 sequences, about 25% seen only once; the top ten take 3% to 4%. Aged roughly 6 to 100, donors were systemically healthy Caucasians from Russia. Whole-study findings and limits: The study regarded diversity estimates from one million T cells as underestimates. Greater diversity and more naive CD4+ cells were seen in long-lived donors than in aged donors.

This same sample was also taken into another study, of T cells of mothers and their children.

The receptor's source is a boy between 2 and 10 years old in good health. Sequencing input: blood. The chain links TRBV5-1 to TRBJ2-3; 7 bases map to TRBD1. The CDR3 DNA sequence: TGCGCCAGCAGAGGGGGCCCCGATACGCAGTATTTT. Protein: CASRGGPDTQYF.